Listed here are 26 T cell receptor beta chains from one sample, sequenced in a study of shared clonotypes between healthy human individuals. Here immunoSEQ multiplex PCR was the method, and the copy in TCRdb shows in-frame clones only, minus some. The data contain about 600,000 clones, more than 95% of them singletons. Sequencing was performed on naive CD4+ T cells sorted from blood. As for subset: CD45RA+ positively selected. The receptors stem from a woman in her 30s in good health.

The chain uses TRBV13 and TRBJ2-3, with 14 bases lining up with TRBD2. The trim removed 5 bases at V and 4 bases at J, leaving 11 bases unmatched. CDR1 and CDR2 from the germline V gene are PRHDT and FYEKMQ (reference sequence). The CDR3 has 18 amino acids. The CDR3 nucleotides are TGTGCCAGCAGCATCCGGACTAGCGGGAGGTGGATCCCAGATACGCAGTATTTT. Translating gives CASSIRTSGRWIPDTQYF.

The chain uses TRBV27 and TRBJ2-1, with D maybe TRBD1 (6 bases). This CDR3 has 12 amino acids. V lost 5 bases and J lost 12, with 14 bases in between. Germline V gene lookup returns CDR1 MNHEY and CDR2 SMNVEV (reference sequence). CDR3 nucleotide sequence: TGTGCCAGCAGTAGGCAACAGGGCGTGCAGTTCTTC. Its translation is CASSRQQGVQFF.

This chain uses TRBV7-2 with TRBJ2-7, with 15 bases fitting TRBD2. Per germline, CDR1 SGHTA and CDR2 FQGNSA. CDR3 length equals 17 residues. The ends lost 4 bases at V and 4 bases at J; junction bases unmatched: 8. DNA for the CDR3: TGTGCCAGCAGCTGGTCGTGGACTAGCGGGAGGGTATACGAGCAGTACTTC. Protein product: CASSWSWTSGRVYEQYF.

CDR3 sequence reads: CASSPRRGTEAFF. The CDR3 DNA is TGTGCCAGCAGCCCCCGGAGGGGGACTGAAGCTTTCTTT. V gene TRBV11-2 combines with J gene TRBJ1-1, with a weak D call TRBD1 (6 bases). This CDR3 is built from 13 residues. From germline, CDR1 is SGHAT and CDR2 FQNNGV. Trimming took off 5 bases at V and 5 bases at J, with 12 bases between the two ends.

V is TRBV4-2 and J is TRBJ2-4; no firm D call. There are 16 residues in the CDR3. V was trimmed by 0 bases and J by 0 bases, leaving 9 bases between them. CDR1 LGHNA and CDR2 YNFKEQ come from the germline V gene. Here the CDR3 reads CASSQDARLAKNIQYF. CDR3 bases: TGTGCCAGCAGCCAAGATGCCAGGTTAGCCAAAAACATTCAGTACTTC.

The chain has TRBV19 and TRBJ1-4; D is uncertain. Trimming took 1 base from V and 5 from J, leaving 8 bases between them. The CDR3 sequence is 14 residues long. Looked up from germline, CDR1 is LNHDA and CDR2 is SQIVND (reference sequence). CDR3 region: CASSIVSENEKLFF. The CDR3 DNA reads as TGTGCCAGTAGTATAGTTAGCGAGAATGAAAAACTGTTTTTT.

This chain links TRBV4-1 with TRBJ2-6, with unresolved D. There are 15 residues in the CDR3. V lost 4 bases, J lost 2 bases, and 9 bases lay in between. From germline, CDR1 is MGHRA and CDR2 YSYEKL. The CDR3 DNA reads TGCGCCAGCAGCCCCTATCGCACTGGGGCCAACGTCCTGACTTTC. Translating it yields CASSPYRTGANVLTF.

V usage is TRBV11-2 and J usage is TRBJ1-3; D call uncertain. There are 13 residues in the CDR3. Trimming removed 4 bases at V and 6 bases at J, with 10 bases between. Germline CDR1 SGHAT, CDR2 FQNNGV. CDR3 bases: TGTGCCAGCAGCTCCTCTGACGCAAACACCATATATTTT. This sequence encodes CASSSSDANTIYF.

Concerning this clone itself: Other nucleotide sequences in the sample specify the same CDR3. The chain combines TRBV28 with TRBJ2-7; D gene uncertain. The CDR3 runs to 12 residues. V shed 3 bases and J shed 0 bases, with 3 bases lying between them. Germline assignment: CDR1 MDHEN and CDR2 SYDVKM. The CDR3 here is CASSFLSYEQYF. In DNA, the CDR3 is TGTGCCAGCAGTTTTCTCTCCTACGAGCAGTACTTC.

V is TRBV5-1 and J is TRBJ1-1, with D possibly being TRBD1 (5 bases). This CDR3 is built from 15 residues. The ends were cut back, 3 bases at V and 1 base at J, with 13 bases in the middle. CDR1 is SGHRS and CDR2 is YFSETQ in the germline V gene. CDR3 DNA: TGCGCCAGCAGCTGGGGGGACGGTCCGAACACTGAAGCTTTCTTT. This gives the protein CASSWGDGPNTEAFF.

The rearrangement uses TRBV19 and TRBJ1-5; the D is unclear. CDR3 size: 15 residues. Germline loops: CDR1 LNHDA, CDR2 SQIVND (reference sequence). Trimming stripped 3 bases from V and 7 bases from J, with 16 bases between. The CDR3 DNA follows: TGTGCCAGTAGTATTAGTCTGGATTTCGGGCAGCCCCAGCATTTT. This encodes CASSISLDFGQPQHF.

The V gene is TRBV2, the J gene TRBJ2-1; 9 bases line up with TRBD2. The germline gives CDR1 SNHLY, CDR2 FYNNEI. Unmatched junction bases numbered 3, after V lost 8 bases and J lost 1 base. This CDR3 contains 14 residues. CDR3 residues: CASRAGGSYNEQFF. CDR3 DNA: TGTGCCAGCCGAGCGGGAGGTTCCTACAATGAGCAGTTCTTC.

This rearrangement joins TRBV7-2 to TRBJ2-5; 11 nucleotides match TRBD1. Germline V gene sequence: CDR1 SGHTA, CDR2 FQGNSA. The CDR3 covers 19 residues. The V and J ends lost 5 bases and 5 bases, in that order; junction bases with no gene match: 19. CDR3 region: CASSRGQGVAGRRGETQYF. Written as DNA, the CDR3 is TGTGCCAGCAGCCGGGGACAGGGGGTGGCGGGCCGGCGTGGTGAGACCCAGTACTTC.

Comments on this clone: At the DNA level, this CDR3 is encoded by other sequences in the same sample as well. The rearrangement joins TRBV6-5 to TRBJ1-5; D remains unclear. Germline CDR1 is MNHEY and CDR2 is SVGAGI. V was cut by 6 bases and J by 4 bases, with 7 bases left in between. The CDR3 length is 12 residues. CDR3 nucleotide sequence: TGTGCCAGCAGGGGCCCTAATCAGCCCCAGCATTTT. It encodes CASRGPNQPQHF.

The chain has TRBV5-1 and TRBJ2-2; D possibly corresponds to TRBD2 (6 bases). Germline V gene data show CDR1 as SGHRS and CDR2 as YFSETQ. This CDR3 has 16 residues. V shed 1 base and J shed 2 bases, with 12 bases lying between them. CDR3 nucleotides: TGCGCCAGCAGCTTGTTGGGGGGAGGAAACACCGGGGAGCTGTTTTTT. It codes for CASSLLGGGNTGELFF.

This clone was seen just once. One junction end disagrees with the germline gene, perhaps due to a read error. The V gene is TRBV7-9, the J gene TRBJ1-2, with 7 bases fitting TRBD1. Germline CDR1 reads SEHNR; CDR2 reads FQNEAQ (reference sequence). The CDR3 totals 13 residues. The CDR3 is CASSLQLETGTYF. CDR3 DNA: TGTGCCAGCAGCTTACAGCTCGAGACAGGGACCTACTTC.

The rearrangement uses TRBV10-2 and TRBJ1-1; perhaps TRBD1 as D (5 bases). The V end was cut by 1 base, the J end by 3 bases, with 12 bases between. CDR1 WSHSY and CDR2 SAAADI come from the germline V gene. The CDR3 sequence is 15 residues long. The CDR3 loop is CASSELGKGYTEAFF. For the CDR3, the DNA is TGCGCCAGCAGTGAGTTGGGTAAGGGGTACACTGAAGCTTTCTTT.

This chain uses TRBV5-8 with TRBJ2-3, with 16 bases identical to TRBD2. From germline, CDR1 is SGHTS and CDR2 YDEGEE. J gave up 5 bases and V 0 bases, and 3 bases lay outside the gene matches. This CDR3 has 17 amino acids. In nucleotides, the CDR3 is TGTGCCAGCAGCTTGGCCGGGACTAGCGGGAGGGGAGATACGCAGTATTTT. It specifies CASSLAGTSGRGDTQYF.

The CDR3 spells CASSLGTGWSYNEQFF. CDR3 nucleotide sequence: TGTGCCAGCAGCTTGGGGACGGGTTGGTCCTACAATGAGCAGTTCTTC. V gene TRBV11-2 combines with J gene TRBJ2-1; D could derive from TRBD1 or TRBD2 (5 bases each). The CDR3 is 16 amino acids. The germline gives CDR1 SGHAT, CDR2 FQNNGV. V lost 3 bases and J 1 base, leaving 13 bases between the germline ends.

The V and J genes are TRBV5-1 and TRBJ1-2; 10 nucleotides match TRBD1. Trimming removed 0 bases from V and 5 bases from J; junction bases left unmatched: 7. The CDR3 sequence is 16 residues long. Germline lookup yields CDR1 SGHRS and CDR2 YFSETQ. The CDR3 reads CASSLAGTGARYGYTF. CDR3 DNA: TGCGCCAGCAGCTTGGCCGGGACAGGGGCCCGGTATGGCTACACCTTC.

V usage is TRBV29-1 and J usage is TRBJ2-7, with D tentatively TRBD2 (5 bases). The germline gives CDR1 SQVTM, CDR2 ANQGSEA. This CDR3 is built from 13 residues. V lost 2 bases and J lost 9, with 17 bases in between. Written as DNA, the CDR3 is TGCAGCGTTGAAATAGGGTCATTGGAGGTGCAGTACTTC. The encoded protein is CSVEIGSLEVQYF.

The V gene is TRBV4-1, the J gene TRBJ1-4; D is unresolved. Looked up from germline, CDR1 is MGHRA and CDR2 is YSYEKL. The CDR3 is made up of 15 amino acids. V dropped 1 base and J dropped 3 bases, with 9 bases sitting between them. CDR3 in DNA: TGCGCCAGCAGCCAAGTTCGGGGATCTAATGAAAAACTGTTTTTT. Translation: CASSQVRGSNEKLFF.

The chain recombines TRBV5-5 with TRBJ1-2, with a tentative D call TRBD1 (5 bases). V dropped 4 bases and J dropped 2 bases, with 12 bases sitting between them. Germline V gene data show CDR1 as SGHKS and CDR2 as YYEKEE (reference sequence). This CDR3 spans 14 amino acids. The CDR3: CASSPGTLNYGYTF. The CDR3 coding sequence is TGTGCCAGCAGCCCCGGGACTCTCAACTATGGCTACACCTTC.

This chain links TRBV6-5 with TRBJ1-2; D is uncertain. The CDR3 is 13 amino acids. V was pared by 4 bases and J by 8 bases, with 14 bases between. CDR1 and CDR2 (germline): MNHEY, SVGAGI. The CDR3 coding sequence is TGTGCCAGCAGTTTAGAGGGTGCCGGGGGCTACACCTTC. This gives the protein CASSLEGAGGYTF.

The gene calls are TRBV28 and TRBJ2-7; D ambiguous. The CDR3 is 16 amino acids. Trimming took off 2 bases at V and 3 bases at J, with 17 bases between the two ends. CDR1 is MDHEN and CDR2 is SYDVKM in the germline V gene. The CDR3 here is CASSLGFSLKYYEQYF. CDR3 sequence (DNA): TGTGCCAGCAGTTTAGGATTCAGTCTGAAATACTACGAGCAGTACTTC. The full variable domain, with the rest looked up from reference TRBV28 and TRBJ2-7, is DVKVTQSSRYLVKRTGEKVFLECVQDMDHENMFWYRQDPGLGLRLIYFSYDVKMKEKGDIPEGYSVSREKKERFSLILESASTNQTSMYLCASSLGFSLKYYEQYFGPGTRLTVT.

The chain carries TRBV5-1 and TRBJ2-5; D is possibly TRBD1 (6 bases). The V gene lost 1 base and the J gene lost 4 bases, with 11 bases spanning the gap. The CDR3 is 14 residues long. CDR1 SGHRS and CDR2 YFSETQ come from the germline V gene. The CDR3 DNA follows: TGCGCCAGCAGCTTGCAGGGGTCCCCAGAGACCCAGTACTTC. This codes for CASSLQGSPETQYF.